The 21 T cell receptor beta chains below were found in one sample sequenced in a study of PD-1 blockade in classical Hodgkin lymphoma. The method was immunoSEQ multiplex PCR; TCRdb's version includes in-frame clones alone and lacks a portion of them. The table includes 70,000 or so clones, 85% to 95% detected once. Exposure to brentuximab vedotin varied, and each patient had relapsed following autologous stem cell transplantation. The sequenced sample was peripheral blood mononuclear cells (PBMCs), obtained at baseline. The origin of the receptors is a human donor with classical Hodgkin lymphoma.

The rearrangement joins TRBV15 to TRBJ1-6; D unresolved. V was shortened by 5 bases and J by 8 bases, with 10 bases between the two germline ends. The CDR3 length is 13 residues. From germline, CDR1 is LNHNV and CDR2 YYDKDF (reference sequence). The chain's CDR3 is CATSLRIDSPLHF. The CDR3 bases are TGTGCCACCAGCCTCCGCATTGATTCACCCCTCCACTTT. The entire variable domain, with the rest obtained from reference TRBV15 and TRBJ1-6, is as follows: DAMVIQNPRYQVTQFGKPVTLSCSQTLNHNVMYWYQQKSSQAPKLLFHYYDKDFNNEADTPDNFQSRRPNTSFCFLDIRSPGLGDTAMYLCATSLRIDSPLHFGNGTRLTVT.

The rearrangement links TRBV4-1 to TRBJ1-1, with D maybe TRBD1 (5 bases). CDR3 size: 15 residues. The germline V and J ends were trimmed by 0 bases and 10 bases, with 18 bases remaining between them. Germline V gives CDR1 MGHRA, CDR2 YSYEKL. The CDR3 nucleotides read TGCGCCAGCAGCCAAGATCGGCAGGGAAGTTTTGGAGCTTTCTTT. This codes for CASSQDRQGSFGAFF.

The V gene is TRBV30, the J gene TRBJ1-2; perhaps TRBD1 as D (5 bases). This CDR3 region has 13 residues. V lost 5 bases to trimming and J lost 3 bases, with 13 bases between them. CDR1 is GTSNPN, CDR2 SVGIG, per germline (reference sequence). The CDR3 spells CAWFQMGDYGYTF. DNA of the CDR3: TGTGCCTGGTTCCAGATGGGGGACTATGGCTACACCTTC.

The gene calls are TRBV2 and TRBJ2-7; tentative D call: TRBD1 (6 bases). Trimming stripped 3 bases from V and 6 bases from J, with 21 bases between. Germline CDR1 reads SNHLY; CDR2 reads FYNNEI. This CDR3 is 16 amino acids long. The CDR3 DNA reads TGTGCCAGCAGTGATGGTCCCGAGACCGAGGGGGTCGAGCAGTACTTC. Translated, it gives CASSDGPETEGVEQYF. Full variable domain (rest looked up from reference TRBV2 and TRBJ2-7): EPEVTQTPSHQVTQMGQEVILRCVPISNHLYFYWYRQILGQKVEFLVSFYNNEISEKSEIFDDQFSVERPDGSNFTLKIRSTKLEDSAMYFCASSDGPETEGVEQYFGPGTRLTVT.

This chain's CDR3 is CASSPTIAGTNHFGYTF. The CDR3 DNA reads as TGTGCCAGCTCACCGACGATTGCCGGGACTAATCATTTTGGCTACACCTTC. V gene TRBV18 combines with J gene TRBJ1-2; the D gene is possibly TRBD1 (5 bases). Germline loops: CDR1 KGHSH, CDR2 LQKENI. Trimming took 3 bases from V and 7 from J, leaving 24 bases between them. The CDR3 contains 17 residues.

The chain combines TRBV28 with TRBJ2-1; D call uncertain. The V gene's germline CDR1 is MDHEN and CDR2 SYDVKM. The CDR3 spans 12 residues. The germline V and J ends were trimmed by 4 bases and 5 bases, with 6 bases remaining between them. The CDR3 reads CASSSQDNEQFF. The CDR3 region has the DNA TGTGCCAGCAGTTCCCAGGACAATGAGCAGTTCTTC.

The chain links TRBV7-9 to TRBJ2-7; D may be TRBD1 (5 bases). Trimming left V 4 bases short and J 3 bases short, with 22 bases between. Per the germline V gene, CDR1 is SEHNR and CDR2 is FQNEAQ (reference sequence). The CDR3 runs 17 residues. CDR3 DNA: TGTGCCAGCAGCTCGCCCCCCCAGGGCCTATGGGACTACGAGCAGTACTTC. This gives the protein CASSSPPQGLWDYEQYF.

The chain recombines TRBV7-2 with TRBJ2-3; D ambiguous. The V gene lost 4 bases and the J gene lost 1 base, with 3 bases spanning the gap. Germline loops: CDR1 SGHTA, CDR2 FQGNSA. The CDR3 loop spans 12 amino acids. The chain's CDR3 is CASSSGTDTQYF. CDR3 in DNA: TGTGCCAGCAGCTCCGGCACAGATACGCAGTATTTT.

The gene calls are TRBV7-6 and TRBJ1-4; no clear D gene. V gave up 5 bases and J gave up 6 bases, with 13 bases separating them. Germline V lookup: CDR1 SGHVS, CDR2 FNYEAQ. The CDR3 extends over 14 amino acids. The DNA of the CDR3 is TGTGCCAGCAGCCGTAACAACGGTTATGAAAAACTGTTTTTT. Residues: CASSRNNGYEKLFF. The variable domain in full, completed from reference TRBV7-6 and TRBJ1-4, reads GAGVSQSPRYKVTKRGQDVALRCDPISGHVSLYWYRQALGQGPEFLTYFNYEAQQDKSGLPNDRFSAERPEGSISTLTIQRTEQRDSAMYRCASSRNNGYEKLFFGSGTQLSVL.

The rearrangement links TRBV6-6 to TRBJ2-7, with D tentatively TRBD1 (6 bases). This CDR3 has 15 amino acids. In germline, CDR1 is MNHNY, CDR2 SVGAGI (reference sequence). The germline V and J ends were trimmed by 3 bases and 4 bases, with 16 bases remaining between them. The CDR3, as DNA: TGTGCCAGCAGTTATCATACAGGGTCATATTACGAGCAGTACTTC. This translates into CASSYHTGSYYEQYF.

The rearrangement joins TRBV5-5 to TRBJ1-4, with TRBD1 as a possible D gene (6 bases). Germline-derived CDR1 and CDR2 are SGHKS and YYEKEE (reference sequence). The CDR3 is 13 residues long. The V gene lost 4 bases and the J gene lost 5 bases, with 9 bases spanning the gap. CDR3 in DNA: TGTGCCAGCAGCGGAGGACAGAATGAAAAACTGTTTTTT. It codes for CASSGGQNEKLFF.

This sequence joins TRBV19 and TRBJ2-1; TRBD1 matches at 7 bases. This CDR3 is built from 18 residues. Germline CDR1 reads LNHDA; CDR2 reads SQIVND (reference sequence). V lost 1 base, J lost 4 bases, and 13 bases stayed unmatched. This chain's CDR3 is CASSIVFQQGRAYNEQFF. Here the CDR3 DNA reads TGTGCCAGTAGTATAGTCTTTCAACAGGGGCGAGCGTACAATGAGCAGTTCTTC. The full variable domain, its missing parts supplied by reference TRBV19 and TRBJ2-1, is DGGITQSPKYLFRKEGQNVTLSCEQNLNHDAMYWYRQDPGQGLRLIYYSQIVNDFQKGDIAEGYSVSREKKESFPLTVTSAQKNPTAFYLCASSIVFQQGRAYNEQFFGPGTRLTVL.

This sequence joins TRBV10-3 and TRBJ2-3; unclear D gene. The CDR3 runs to 17 residues. The germline V gene has CDR1 ENHRY and CDR2 SYGVKD. V was cut by 0 bases and J by 2 bases, with 15 bases left in between. The CDR3 DNA reads TGTGCCATCAGTGAGTCGGGTAGTCCGAGAGCCACAGATACGCAGTATTTT. It specifies CAISESGSPRATDTQYF.

This chain uses TRBV5-1 with TRBJ2-7; D possibly corresponds to TRBD2 (6 bases). Germline V gene sequence: CDR1 SGHRS, CDR2 YFSETQ. Deletions cut 4 bases from V and 4 bases from J, with 9 bases between. CDR3 size: 12 residues. The chain's CDR3 is CASSEGLYEQYF. The CDR3 bases are TGCGCCAGCAGCGAGGGACTTTACGAGCAGTACTTC.

The rearrangement links TRBV19 to TRBJ1-5; TRBD1 aligns across 9 bases. CDR1 is LNHDA and CDR2 is SQIVND in the germline V gene (reference sequence). V lost 4 bases, J lost 4 bases, and 5 bases stayed unmatched. The CDR3 runs 15 residues. CDR3 region: CASSTDRGANQPQHF. The DNA for the CDR3 is TGTGCCAGTAGTACCGACAGGGGGGCTAATCAGCCCCAGCATTTT. Drawing the rest from reference TRBV19 and TRBJ1-5, the complete variable domain is DGGITQSPKYLFRKEGQNVTLSCEQNLNHDAMYWYRQDPGQGLRLIYYSQIVNDFQKGDIAEGYSVSREKKESFPLTVTSAQKNPTAFYLCASSTDRGANQPQHFGDGTRLSIL.

J is TRBJ2-7 and V is TRBV19; the D gene is possibly TRBD2 (7 bases). Germline values: CDR1 LNHDA, CDR2 SQIVND (reference sequence). V lost 5 bases and J lost 4, with 21 bases in between. The CDR3 consists of 16 residues. The CDR3 loop is CASSPPGGAAPYEQYF. The CDR3 DNA reads as TGTGCCAGTAGTCCGCCGGGGGGCGCTGCCCCTTACGAGCAGTACTTC.

The CDR3 region has the DNA TGTGCCAGCAGTGAACTAATTACCTCTGAAAAACTGTTTTTT. Translated, it gives CASSELITSEKLFF. The gene calls are TRBV6-1 and TRBJ1-4, with no clear D. Germline CDR1 MNHNS, CDR2 SASEGT. This CDR3 has 14 amino acids. Trimming pared 2 bases from V and 7 bases from J, leaving 11 bases between.

The chain is built from TRBV13 and TRBJ2-7; TRBD2 matches 10 bases. This CDR3 has 15 amino acids. The J segment lost 4 bases and the V segment lost 4 bases, leaving 7 bases of the junction unmatched. Looked up from germline, CDR1 is PRHDT and CDR2 is FYEKMQ (reference sequence). This chain's CDR3 is CASSSSGGNHYEQYF. CDR3 nucleotides: TGTGCCAGCAGCTCTAGCGGGGGAAACCATTACGAGCAGTACTTC.

The CDR3 DNA reads as TGTGCCAGCAGTGAGGGGGGGGTGAGGCCCCAGCATTTT. Translated, it gives CASSEGGVRPQHF. The chain joins TRBV2 to TRBJ1-5; a possible D gene is TRBD1 (5 bases). V was cut by 3 bases and J by 9 bases, with 12 bases left in between. CDR3 length: 13 amino acids. The germline V gene has CDR1 SNHLY and CDR2 FYNNEI.

The CDR3 region has the DNA TGTGCCAGCAGCTTAAATAGCGCCAGCGGGCGGAGCACAGATACGCAGTATTTT. Protein sequence: CASSLNSASGRSTDTQYF. This chain uses TRBV7-3 with TRBJ2-3; perhaps TRBD2 as D (6 bases). The V end lost 1 base, the J end lost 0 bases, and 17 bases lay between the germline ends. This CDR3 is 18 amino acids long. Germline loops: CDR1 SGHTA, CDR2 FQGTGA.

The V call is TRBV2, the J call TRBJ1-3; D is undetermined. The CDR3 contains 15 residues. Germline CDR1 reads SNHLY; CDR2 reads FYNNEI. V was clipped by 2 bases and J by 4 bases, with 12 bases between them. CDR3 sequence: CASSEWSGSGNTIYF. CDR3 nucleotide sequence: TGTGCCAGCAGTGAATGGTCGGGTTCAGGAAACACCATATATTTT. Together with reference TRBV2 and TRBJ1-3, the CDR3 gives the full variable domain: EPEVTQTPSHQVTQMGQEVILRCVPISNHLYFYWYRQILGQKVEFLVSFYNNEISEKSEIFDDQFSVERPDGSNFTLKIRSTKLEDSAMYFCASSEWSGSGNTIYFGEGSWLTVV.